The clone carrying this T cell receptor beta chain has only a few counts. No antigen is known for it. Exclusion covered patients with other autoimmune diseases or uncontrolled infections (as well as pregnancy or lactation). The TCR beta CDR3 regions underwent amplification from RNA transcripts. Following a first-round RT-PCR that used HTBI primers, a second-round multiplex PCR was carried out. TCRdb fed the multiplex PCR reads into MiXCR, producing one record per CDR3 protein. The sample includes some 750,000 distinct CDR3 sequences, 40% seen only once; the top ten take 44%. The data belong to a study of Graves' ophthalmopathy and Graves' hyperthyroidism. Study-level points and caveats: Thyroid clonotypes that were expanded above 0.001 frequency mostly also appeared in blood.

The CDR3 consists of 16 residues. V was trimmed by 0 bases and J by 4 bases, leaving 15 bases between them. CDR1 is SNHLY, CDR2 FYNNEI, per germline. The chain is built from TRBV2 and TRBJ1-2; tentatively, D is TRBD1 (5 bases). The sequenced material came from peripheral blood. The receptor comes from an adult man with Graves' ophthalmopathy. The CDR3 spells CASSEAGPGTPYGYTF. The CDR3 DNA reads as TGTGCCAGCAGTGAAGCCGGGCCAGGGACCCCCTATGGCTACACCTTC.